This T cell receptor (beta chain) was documented in a study of regulatory T cells in long-lasting Graves disease. Time point meaning: persistent/refractory GD, antithyroid drugs over 5 years with positive TRAb. The TCR library was made from RNA extracted from PBMCs. It was an endocrinology department in Xi'an, China, that provided the patients. This clonotype has at least ten counts. Both iRepertoire HTBI primers and Arm-PCR of CDR3 regions were used to build the TCR beta libraries. One entry per CDR3 protein, called by TCRdb with MiXCR from the multiplex PCR reads. The data show about 290,000 distinct CDR3 sequences, around 20% seen once. This sample comprised peripheral blood mononuclear cells (PBMCs), obtained when the disease was refractory, from a patient treated with antithyroid drugs. The receptor's source is a female donor with Graves disease.

The CDR3 here is CASSSGSGGVGTGELFF. DNA for the CDR3: TGTGCCAGCAGCAGCGGTTCAGGGGGCGTAGGAACCGGGGAGCTGTTTTTT. J is TRBJ2-2 and V is TRBV28; 8 nucleotides match TRBD1. The trim removed 6 bases at V and 5 bases at J, leaving 14 bases unmatched. This CDR3 has 17 amino acids. Germline values: CDR1 MDHEN, CDR2 SYDVKM.